The 25 T cell receptor beta chains given below trace back to one sample, sequenced in a study of OX40 agonist ivuxolimab in advanced cancers. Generated by immunoSEQ multiplex PCR, the TCRdb table keeps only in-frame clones and is missing some. The profile shows over 20,000 clones, around nine tenths of them singletons. The source was CD4+ or CD8+ T cells sorted from blood, collected in a trial of the OX40 agonist ivuxolimab. All receptors come from an adult with an advanced solid tumor such as melanoma, head and neck, liver or kidney cancer.

This clone was observed once. It is likely a read error, because the conserved phenylalanine at the end of the CDR3 is missing. The rearrangement joins TRBV29-1 to TRBJ1-6; D ambiguous. V lost 0 bases and J 2 bases, leaving 11 bases between the germline ends. There are 16 residues in the CDR3. Germline V gives CDR1 SQVTM, CDR2 ANQGSEA. CDR3 DNA: TGCAGCGTTGAAGATGCGTCCGGGACCTATAATTCACCCCTCCACCTT. Amino acid sequence: CSVEDASGTYNSPLHL.

The V and J genes are TRBV27 and TRBJ1-5; perhaps TRBD1 as D (6 bases). The V and J ends lost 6 bases and 7 bases respectively, with 22 bases between them. The CDR3 is 16 amino acids. Germline values: CDR1 MNHEY, CDR2 SMNVEV (reference sequence). In DNA, the CDR3 is TGTGCCAGCAGCCCTTCGCAGGGGACCAAATCCCAGCCCCAGCATTTT. Translated, it gives CASSPSQGTKSQPQHF.

The chain carries TRBV5-1 and TRBJ1-4, with D possibly matching TRBD1 (5 bases). The CDR3 has 16 residues. V was trimmed by 4 bases and J by 0 bases, leaving 13 bases between them. The germline CDR1 and CDR2 sequences are SGHRS and YFSETQ. Here the CDR3 reads CASSLEPGPTNEKLFF. CDR3 coding DNA: TGCGCCAGCAGCCTTGAACCAGGGCCAACTAATGAAAAACTGTTTTTT.

J is TRBJ2-6 and V is TRBV28; no definite D call. Germline CDR1 MDHEN, CDR2 SYDVKM. There are 13 residues in the CDR3. V lost 5 bases, J lost 5 bases, and 7 bases lay in between. This CDR3 is CASSVYRANVLTF. In DNA, the CDR3 is TGTGCCAGCAGTGTGTATAGGGCCAACGTCCTGACTTTC.

J is TRBJ1-1 and V is TRBV7-2; D perhaps matches TRBD1 (6 bases). Germline lookup yields CDR1 SGHTA and CDR2 FQGNSA. The CDR3 length is 14 residues. The V and J ends lost 2 bases and 5 bases respectively, with 12 bases between them. Written as DNA, the CDR3 is TGTGCCAGCAGCTTACTCCAGGGGAGTACTGAAGCTTTCTTT. It specifies CASSLLQGSTEAFF.

The chain combines TRBV7-2 with TRBJ1-5; D unclear. Per germline, CDR1 SGHTA and CDR2 FQGNSA. Trimming removed 4 bases at V and 6 bases at J, with 13 bases between. The CDR3 has 14 residues. The CDR3: CASSSPGSSQPQHF. DNA of the CDR3: TGTGCCAGCAGCTCGCCGGGTAGTAGTCAGCCCCAGCATTTT.

The gene calls are TRBV9 and TRBJ2-3; D gene uncertain. Trimming removed 0 bases from V and 3 bases from J, with 5 bases in between. Looked up from germline, CDR1 is SGDLS and CDR2 is YYNGEE. There are 13 residues in the CDR3. For the CDR3, the DNA is TGTGCCAGCAGCGTAGTGGAGACAGATACGCAGTATTTT. Translation: CASSVVETDTQYF.

The chain is built from TRBV15 and TRBJ2-7, with D possibly TRBD2 on 5 matching bases. Germline V lookup: CDR1 LNHNV, CDR2 YYDKDF (reference sequence). V lost 0 bases to trimming and J lost 3 bases, with 12 bases between them. The CDR3 is made up of 15 amino acids. The CDR3 reads CATSREPGSSYEQYF. CDR3 bases: TGTGCCACCAGCAGAGAGCCGGGATCCAGCTACGAGCAGTACTTC. The whole variable domain, remainder taken from reference TRBV15 and TRBJ2-7, is DAMVIQNPRYQVTQFGKPVTLSCSQTLNHNVMYWYQQKSSQAPKLLFHYYDKDFNNEADTPDNFQSRRPNTSFCFLDIRSPGLGDTAMYLCATSREPGSSYEQYFGPGTRLTVT.

The V call is TRBV19, the J call TRBJ1-1; D is ambiguous. Trimming pared 8 bases from V and 1 base from J, leaving 17 bases between. The CDR3 length is 15 residues. The germline gives CDR1 LNHDA, CDR2 SQIVND (reference sequence). The DNA of the CDR3 is TGTGCCAGTTGGGGAGTAGCCATGAAGAACACTGAAGCTTTCTTT. It yields the protein CASWGVAMKNTEAFF.

The CDR3 coding sequence is TGTGCCAGTAGTACGGGACAGCCGGGGACCTACGAGCAGTACTTC. Encoded protein: CASSTGQPGTYEQYF. V gene TRBV19 combines with J gene TRBJ2-7, with 7 bases identical to TRBD1. Trimming took 4 bases from V and 2 from J; bases not matched to a gene: 8. Germline CDR1 is LNHDA and CDR2 is SQIVND (reference sequence). CDR3 length: 15 amino acids. Full variable domain (outside the CDR3, taken from reference TRBV19 and TRBJ2-7): DGGITQSPKYLFRKEGQNVTLSCEQNLNHDAMYWYRQDPGQGLRLIYYSQIVNDFQKGDIAEGYSVSREKKESFPLTVTSAQKNPTAFYLCASSTGQPGTYEQYFGPGTRLTVT.

The V and J genes are TRBV25-1 and TRBJ2-7; D might be TRBD1 (5 bases). The germline V and J ends were trimmed by 5 bases and 3 bases, with 8 bases remaining between them. The CDR3 runs 12 residues. Germline assignment: CDR1 MGHDK and CDR2 SYGVNS. CDR3 nucleotides: TGTGCCAGCAGTTCTACAGGCTACGAGCAGTACTTC. As protein: CASSSTGYEQYF.

The rearrangement links TRBV29-1 to TRBJ2-1; TRBD2 might be the D (5 bases). Germline CDR1 is SQVTM and CDR2 is ANQGSEA. The CDR3 totals 12 residues. V was shortened by 3 bases and J by 9 bases, with 12 bases between the two germline ends. This CDR3 is CSVEPGNGEQFF. The CDR3 bases are TGCAGCGTTGAGCCGGGGAATGGTGAGCAGTTCTTC.

V and J are TRBV7-6 and TRBJ1-2; TRBD1 matches 10 bases. Germline V CDR1 and CDR2: SGHVS, FNYEAQ. CDR3 length equals 16 residues. The trim removed 1 base at V and 4 bases at J, leaving 6 bases unmatched. The CDR3 DNA follows: TGTGCCAGCAGCTTAGGAGGGACAGGGGCTTCCTATGGCTACACCTTC. Translation: CASSLGGTGASYGYTF.

This clone has just one count. The chain uses TRBV9 and TRBJ2-7; 11 nucleotides match TRBD1. J gave up 6 bases and V 3 bases, and 5 bases lay outside the gene matches. This CDR3 comprises 14 residues. In germline, CDR1 is SGDLS, CDR2 YYNGEE. In nucleotides, the CDR3 is TGTGCCAGCAGCGCCGGACAGGGGGCTGTCGAGCAGTACTTC. Translating gives CASSAGQGAVEQYF.

The genes are TRBV11-2 and TRBJ2-2; 9 bases agree with TRBD1. The CDR3 length is 16 residues. After removal of 6 bases from V and 0 bases from J, the junction contained 5 bases not matched to a gene. Germline lookup yields CDR1 SGHAT and CDR2 FQNNGV. The CDR3 sequence is CASRHRDRANTGELFF. The DNA of the CDR3 is TGTGCCAGCAGACACCGGGACAGGGCGAACACCGGGGAGCTGTTTTTT.

This clone was recorded a few times. The V and J genes are TRBV5-6 and TRBJ2-1; 8 positions agree with TRBD2. CDR1 and CDR2 (germline): SGHDT, YYEEEE. V was pared by 0 bases and J by 7 bases, with 15 bases of the junction left unmatched. CDR3 length: 18 residues. The CDR3 DNA reads as TGTGCCAGCAGCTTGGGCCCCGGGACTAGTGGGGGCGGGAATGAGCAGTTCTTC. As protein: CASSLGPGTSGGGNEQFF.

This clone has a single count. The rearrangement joins TRBV5-8 to TRBJ2-1, with 7 bases aligning to TRBD2. CDR3 length: 13 amino acids. Germline-derived CDR1 and CDR2 are SGHTS and YDEGEE. After removal of 4 bases from V and 7 bases from J, the junction contained 5 bases not matched to a gene. Here the CDR3 DNA reads TGTGCCAGCAGCATTGGGGGGGTAAATGAGCAGTTCTTC. Encoded protein: CASSIGGVNEQFF.

The chain recombines TRBV11-2 with TRBJ2-5; tentatively, D is TRBD1 (5 bases). This CDR3 region has 13 residues. CDR1 SGHAT and CDR2 FQNNGV come from the germline V gene. Trimming stripped 3 bases from V and 5 bases from J, with 10 bases between. CDR3 DNA sequence: TGTGCCAGCAGCTTCAGGGTCGAGGAGACCCAGTACTTC. Amino acids: CASSFRVEETQYF.

V is TRBV5-6 and J is TRBJ2-5; 11 bases align to TRBD2. Trimming at V came to 1 base and at J to 5 bases, leaving 13 bases not matched to a gene. This CDR3 spans 18 amino acids. CDR1 SGHDT and CDR2 YYEEEE come from the germline V gene. CDR3 region: CASSLKWALAGGAETQYF. In DNA form, the CDR3 reads TGTGCCAGCAGCTTGAAGTGGGCCCTAGCGGGGGGAGCGGAGACCCAGTACTTC.

This clone was detected once. The rearrangement joins TRBV4-1 to TRBJ2-7, with 7 bases identical to TRBD2. V shed 4 bases, J shed 7 bases, and the junction held 4 bases outside the gene matches. Germline CDR1 is MGHRA and CDR2 is YSYEKL. The CDR3 sequence is 12 residues long. CDR3 nucleotide sequence: TGCGCCAGCAGCCGAGGGCGGGGGGAGCAGTACTTC. Translated, it gives CASSRGRGEQYF.

The chain links TRBV9 to TRBJ1-2; D is uncertain. This CDR3 comprises 15 residues. V lost 1 base and J lost 2, with 12 bases in between. Germline CDR1 SGDLS, CDR2 YYNGEE. This chain's CDR3 is CASSVWTDTNYGYTF. The CDR3 coding sequence is TGTGCCAGCAGCGTATGGACGGATACGAACTATGGCTACACCTTC.

The V and J genes are TRBV5-6 and TRBJ2-7; D is possibly TRBD1 (5 bases). Per the germline V gene, CDR1 is SGHDT and CDR2 is YYEEEE. The CDR3 has 15 residues. V was shortened by 2 bases and J by 1 base, with 13 bases between the two germline ends. The CDR3 here is CASSLIAGPSYEQYF. DNA for the CDR3: TGTGCCAGCAGCTTAATCGCAGGGCCTTCCTACGAGCAGTACTTC.

V gene TRBV4-3 combines with J gene TRBJ2-1; D ambiguous. V dropped 1 base and J dropped 6 bases, with 10 bases sitting between them. The CDR3 consists of 14 residues. Germline V CDR1 and CDR2: LGHNA, YSLEER. CDR3 bases: TGCGCCAGCAGCCAAGGATACGGGCGCAATGAGCAGTTCTTC. Translation gives CASSQGYGRNEQFF.

This chain uses TRBV5-7 with TRBJ1-2; TRBD1 agrees at 9 bases. TRBV5-7 is given ORF status, its function remaining uncertain. The CDR3 is 18 amino acids. V lost 0 bases and J lost 1; bases outside the gene matches: 10. The CDR3, as DNA: TGTGCCAGCAGCTTGGCCGACAGGGGGGGAGATCTTAACTATGGCTACACCTTC. It is translated as CASSLADRGGDLNYGYTF.

The chain uses TRBV4-1 and TRBJ2-2, with 13 bases fitting TRBD2. This CDR3 is 18 amino acids long. The germline CDR1 and CDR2 sequences are MGHRA and YSYEKL. Trimming cost V 5 bases and J 2 bases; bases outside gene matches: 8. The CDR3, as DNA: TGCGCCAGCAGCGCTCGACTAGCGGGGGGCCAAAACACCGGGGAGCTGTTTTTT. Translating gives CASSARLAGGQNTGELFF.